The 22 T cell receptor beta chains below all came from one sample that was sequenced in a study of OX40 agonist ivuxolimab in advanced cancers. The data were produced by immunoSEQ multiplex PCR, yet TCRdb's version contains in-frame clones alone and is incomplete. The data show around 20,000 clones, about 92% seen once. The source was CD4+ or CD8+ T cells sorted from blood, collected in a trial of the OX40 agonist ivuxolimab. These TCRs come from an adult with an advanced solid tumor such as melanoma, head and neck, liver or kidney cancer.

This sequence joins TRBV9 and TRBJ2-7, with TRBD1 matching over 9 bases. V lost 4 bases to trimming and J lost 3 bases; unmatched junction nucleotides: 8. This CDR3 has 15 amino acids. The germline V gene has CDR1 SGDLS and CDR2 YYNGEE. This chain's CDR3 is CASSPGQGWVYEQYF. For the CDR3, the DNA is TGTGCCAGCAGCCCAGGACAGGGGTGGGTCTACGAGCAGTACTTC.

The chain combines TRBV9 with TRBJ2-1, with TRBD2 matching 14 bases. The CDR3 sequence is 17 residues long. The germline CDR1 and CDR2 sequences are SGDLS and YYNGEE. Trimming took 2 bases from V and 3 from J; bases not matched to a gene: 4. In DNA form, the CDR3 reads TGTGCCAGCAGCGTCCGACTAGCGGGAGGGCACTACAATGAGCAGTTCTTC. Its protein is CASSVRLAGGHYNEQFF.

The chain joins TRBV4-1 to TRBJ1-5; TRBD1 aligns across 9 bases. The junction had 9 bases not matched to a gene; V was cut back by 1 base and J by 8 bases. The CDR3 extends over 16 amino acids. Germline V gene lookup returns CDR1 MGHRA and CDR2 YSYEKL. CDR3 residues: CASSQGRDRAVEPQHF. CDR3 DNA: TGCGCCAGCAGCCAAGGCCGGGACAGGGCTGTTGAGCCCCAGCATTTT.

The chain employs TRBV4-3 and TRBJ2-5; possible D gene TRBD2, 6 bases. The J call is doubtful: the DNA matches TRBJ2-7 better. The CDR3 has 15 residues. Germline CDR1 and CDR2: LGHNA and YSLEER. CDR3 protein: CASSQAPRGAAEQYF. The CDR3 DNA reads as TGCGCCAGCAGCCAAGCTCCCCGCGGGGCCGCCGAGCAGTACTTC.

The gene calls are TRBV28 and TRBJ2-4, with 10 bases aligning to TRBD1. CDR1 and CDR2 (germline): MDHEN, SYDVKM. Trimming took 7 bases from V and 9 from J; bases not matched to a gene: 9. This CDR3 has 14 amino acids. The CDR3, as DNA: TGTGCCAGCATGCCCCCGGGACAGGGGAGCATTCAGTACTTC. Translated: CASMPPGQGSIQYF.

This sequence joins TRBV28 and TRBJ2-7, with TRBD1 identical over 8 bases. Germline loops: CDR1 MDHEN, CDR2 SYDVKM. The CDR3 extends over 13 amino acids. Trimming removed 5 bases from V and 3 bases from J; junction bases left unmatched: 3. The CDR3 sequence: CASSPQGDYEQYF. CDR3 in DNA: TGTGCCAGCAGTCCACAGGGGGACTACGAGCAGTACTTC.

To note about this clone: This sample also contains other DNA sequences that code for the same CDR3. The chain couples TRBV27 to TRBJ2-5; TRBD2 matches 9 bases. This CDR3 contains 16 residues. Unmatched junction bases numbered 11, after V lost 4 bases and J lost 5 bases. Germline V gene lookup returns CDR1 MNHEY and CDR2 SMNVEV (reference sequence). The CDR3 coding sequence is TGTGCCAGCAGTTCGCCGGGGCGGGAGGGGAGGGAGACCCAGTACTTC. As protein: CASSSPGREGRETQYF.

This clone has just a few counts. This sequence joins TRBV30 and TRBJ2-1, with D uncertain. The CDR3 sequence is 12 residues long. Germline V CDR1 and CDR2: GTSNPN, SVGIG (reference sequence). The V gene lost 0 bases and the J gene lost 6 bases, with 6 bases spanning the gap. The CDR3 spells CAWSVFSNEQFF. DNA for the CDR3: TGTGCCTGGAGTGTATTTTCCAATGAGCAGTTCTTC.

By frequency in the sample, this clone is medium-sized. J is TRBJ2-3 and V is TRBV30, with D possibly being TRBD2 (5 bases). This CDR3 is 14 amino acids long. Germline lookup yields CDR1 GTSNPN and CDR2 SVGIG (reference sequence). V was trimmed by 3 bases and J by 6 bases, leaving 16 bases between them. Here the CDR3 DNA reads TGTGCCTGGAGAAAAGCGGTAGAGAGGGATACGCAGTATTTT. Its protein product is CAWRKAVERDTQYF.

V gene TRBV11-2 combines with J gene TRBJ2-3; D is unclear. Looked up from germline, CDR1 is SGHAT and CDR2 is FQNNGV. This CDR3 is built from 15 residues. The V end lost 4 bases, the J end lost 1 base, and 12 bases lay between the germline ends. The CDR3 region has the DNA TGTGCCAGCAGCTCAACTCCTCAAGGCACAGATACGCAGTATTTT. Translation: CASSSTPQGTDTQYF.

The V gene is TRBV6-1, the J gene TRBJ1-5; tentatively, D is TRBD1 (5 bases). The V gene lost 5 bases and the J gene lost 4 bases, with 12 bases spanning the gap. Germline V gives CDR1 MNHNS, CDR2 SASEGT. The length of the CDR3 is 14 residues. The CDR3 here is CASSTGTTNQPQHF. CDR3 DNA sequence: TGTGCCAGCAGTACCGGGACCACAAATCAGCCCCAGCATTTT.

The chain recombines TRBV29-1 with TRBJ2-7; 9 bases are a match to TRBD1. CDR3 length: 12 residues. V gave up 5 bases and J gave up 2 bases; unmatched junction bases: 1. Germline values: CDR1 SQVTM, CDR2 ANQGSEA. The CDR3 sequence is CSVHRGPYEQYF. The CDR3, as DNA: TGCAGCGTTCACAGGGGGCCCTACGAGCAGTACTTC.

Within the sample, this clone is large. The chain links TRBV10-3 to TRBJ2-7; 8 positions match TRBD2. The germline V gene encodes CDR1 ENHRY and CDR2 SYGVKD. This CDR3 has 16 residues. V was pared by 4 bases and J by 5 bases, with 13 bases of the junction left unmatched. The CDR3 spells CAISGSLSGSLDEQYF. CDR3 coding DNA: TGTGCCATCAGTGGAAGTTTGAGCGGGAGTCTCGACGAGCAGTACTTC.

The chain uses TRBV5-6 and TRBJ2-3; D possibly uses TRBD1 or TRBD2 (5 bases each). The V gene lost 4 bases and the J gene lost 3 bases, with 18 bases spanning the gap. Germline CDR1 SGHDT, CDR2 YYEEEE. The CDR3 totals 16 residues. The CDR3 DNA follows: TGTGCCAGCAGCACCTGGACATGGAGGACTACAGATACGCAGTATTTT. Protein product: CASSTWTWRTTDTQYF.

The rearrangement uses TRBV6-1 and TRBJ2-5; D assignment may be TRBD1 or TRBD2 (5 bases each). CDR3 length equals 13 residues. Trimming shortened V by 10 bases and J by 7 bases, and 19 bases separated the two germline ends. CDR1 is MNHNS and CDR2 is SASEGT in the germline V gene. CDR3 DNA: TGTGCCATACGCCGGGACGGACCAGGGACCCAGTACTTC. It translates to CAIRRDGPGTQYF.

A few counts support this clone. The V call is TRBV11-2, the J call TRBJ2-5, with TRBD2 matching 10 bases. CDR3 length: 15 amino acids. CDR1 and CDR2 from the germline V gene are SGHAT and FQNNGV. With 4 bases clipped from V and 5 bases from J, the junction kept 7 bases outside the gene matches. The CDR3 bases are TGTGCCAGCAGCTGGCTAGCGGGAGATAGGGAGACCCAGTACTTC. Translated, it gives CASSWLAGDRETQYF.

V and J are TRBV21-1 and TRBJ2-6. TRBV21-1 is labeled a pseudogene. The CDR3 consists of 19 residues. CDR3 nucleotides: TGTGCCAGCAGCAAAGAGTGGCTCAGGAGCCGCTCTGGGGCCAACGTCCTGACTTTC. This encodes CASSKEWLRSRSGANVLTF.

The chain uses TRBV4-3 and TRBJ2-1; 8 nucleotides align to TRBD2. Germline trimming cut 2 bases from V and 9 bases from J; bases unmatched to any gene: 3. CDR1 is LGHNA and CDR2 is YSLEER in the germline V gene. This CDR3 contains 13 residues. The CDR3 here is CASSQRTSSEQFF. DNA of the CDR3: TGCGCCAGCAGCCAACGGACTAGCAGTGAGCAGTTCTTC.

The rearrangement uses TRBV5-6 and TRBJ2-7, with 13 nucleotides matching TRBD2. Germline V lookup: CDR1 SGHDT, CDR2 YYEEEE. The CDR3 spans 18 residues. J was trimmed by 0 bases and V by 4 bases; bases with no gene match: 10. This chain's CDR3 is CASSPTSGRPRSSYEQYF. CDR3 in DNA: TGTGCCAGCAGCCCGACTAGCGGGAGGCCCCGAAGCTCCTACGAGCAGTACTTC.

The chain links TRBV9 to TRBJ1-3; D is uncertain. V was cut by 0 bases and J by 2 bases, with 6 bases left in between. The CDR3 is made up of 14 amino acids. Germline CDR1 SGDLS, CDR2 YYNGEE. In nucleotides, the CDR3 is TGTGCCAGCAGCGTAGGTGGGACTGGAAACACCATATATTTT. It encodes CASSVGGTGNTIYF.

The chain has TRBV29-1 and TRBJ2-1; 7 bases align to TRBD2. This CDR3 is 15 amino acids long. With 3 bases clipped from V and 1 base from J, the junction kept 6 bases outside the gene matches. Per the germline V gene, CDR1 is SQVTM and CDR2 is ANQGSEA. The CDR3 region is CSVEGGSGSYNEQFF. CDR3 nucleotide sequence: TGCAGCGTTGAGGGGGGGAGTGGTTCCTACAATGAGCAGTTCTTC.

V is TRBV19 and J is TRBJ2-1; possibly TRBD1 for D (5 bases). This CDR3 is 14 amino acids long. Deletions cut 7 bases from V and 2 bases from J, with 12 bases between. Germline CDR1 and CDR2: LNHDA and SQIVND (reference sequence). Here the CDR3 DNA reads TGTGCCAGTACAAAGGGGATCGCCTACAATGAGCAGTTCTTC. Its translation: CASTKGIAYNEQFF.